The entry below describes one TCR beta chain. What it binds is not known. CDR1 is SEHNR, CDR2 FQNEAQ, per germline (reference sequence). This CDR3 region has 17 residues. Trimming removed 6 bases from V and 1 base from J, with 20 bases in between. This entry belongs to a study of T cells after yellow fever vaccination. Each CDR3 protein gets one entry after TCRdb re-called the 5' RACE reads with MiXCR. The sample holds about 360,000 distinct CDR3 sequences, more than 5.5% seen once. Overall study findings and caveats: At less than 97% for CD4 and just over 85% for CD8, most primary-vaccination clones showed up again after the booster. It was a weaker secondary response, yet one that peaked faster, at day 5 versus 15.

The sample was PBMCs, taken 5 days after the yellow fever booster vaccination. The source is a man aged 25-40 years who received the YFV17D yellow fever vaccine. The chain has TRBV7-9 and TRBJ2-3; D perhaps matches TRBD2 (6 bases). The CDR3 protein is CASRPRPREQRTDTQYF. The CDR3, as DNA: TGTGCCAGCAGACCTAGACCCCGGGAGCAGCGCACAGATACGCAGTATTTT.